This T cell receptor (beta chain) is drawn from a study of control samples from healthy donors and cancer patients. Repertoires were generated with immunoSEQ multiplex PCR, while TCRdb's copy carries only in-frame clones and drops some. The sample lists around 99,000 clones, 90% seen once, with roughly 4% in the top ten. Trimming removed 2 bases from V and 1 base from J, with 9 bases in between. The CDR3 runs 15 residues. Per the germline V gene, CDR1 is SGHDT and CDR2 is YYEEEE. The sequence was collected from a human donor in good health. The donor label of this sample is uncertain. The genes are TRBV5-6 and TRBJ2-2; possibly TRBD1 or TRBD2 for D (5 bases each). Material for sequencing was blood. DNA for the CDR3: TGTGCCAGCAGCTTCGGGACGGTGAACACCGGGGAGCTGTTTTTT. This codes for CASSFGTVNTGELFF. Variable domain in full (rest from reference TRBV5-6 and TRBJ2-2): DAGVTQSPTHLIKTRGQQVTLRCSPKSGHDTVSWYQQALGQGPQFIFQYYEEEERQRGNFPDRFSGHQFPNYSSELNVNALLLGDSALYLCASSFGTVNTGELFFGEGSRLTVL.